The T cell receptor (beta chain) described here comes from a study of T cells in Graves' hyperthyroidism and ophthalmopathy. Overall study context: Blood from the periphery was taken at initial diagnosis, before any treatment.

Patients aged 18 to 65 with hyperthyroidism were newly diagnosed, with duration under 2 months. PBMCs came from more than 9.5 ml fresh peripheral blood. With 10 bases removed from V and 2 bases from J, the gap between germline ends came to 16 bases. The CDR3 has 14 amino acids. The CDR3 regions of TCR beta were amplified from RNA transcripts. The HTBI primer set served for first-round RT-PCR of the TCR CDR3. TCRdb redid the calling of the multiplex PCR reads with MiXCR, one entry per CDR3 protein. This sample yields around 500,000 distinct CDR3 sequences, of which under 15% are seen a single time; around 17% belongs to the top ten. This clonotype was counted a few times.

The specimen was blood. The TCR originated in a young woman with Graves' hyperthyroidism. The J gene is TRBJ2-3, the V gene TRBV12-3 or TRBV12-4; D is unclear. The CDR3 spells CATRVEASTDTQYF. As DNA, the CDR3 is TGTGCCACCAGAGTTGAAGCCTCCACAGATACGCAGTATTTT.